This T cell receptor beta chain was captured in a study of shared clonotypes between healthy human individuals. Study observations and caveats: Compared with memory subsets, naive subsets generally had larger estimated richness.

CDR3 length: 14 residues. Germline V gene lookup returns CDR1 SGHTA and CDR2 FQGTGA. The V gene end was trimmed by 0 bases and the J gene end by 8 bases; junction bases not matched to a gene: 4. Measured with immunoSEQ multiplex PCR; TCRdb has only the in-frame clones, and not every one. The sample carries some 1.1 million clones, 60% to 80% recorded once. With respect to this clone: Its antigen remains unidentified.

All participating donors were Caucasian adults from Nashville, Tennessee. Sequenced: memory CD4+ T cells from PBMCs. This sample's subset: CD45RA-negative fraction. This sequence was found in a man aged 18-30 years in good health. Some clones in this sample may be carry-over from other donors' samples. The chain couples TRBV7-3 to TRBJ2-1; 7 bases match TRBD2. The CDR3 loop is CASSLTGLGDEQFF. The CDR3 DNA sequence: TGTGCCAGCAGCTTAACTGGACTAGGGGATGAGCAGTTCTTC.